These 28 T cell receptor beta chains share one sample of origin, sequenced in a study of blood T cell repertoires in COVID-19. Here immunoSEQ multiplex PCR was the method, and the copy in TCRdb shows in-frame clones only, minus some. This table has 200,000 to 250,000 clones, 70% to 90% appearing once. Sequenced material: PBMCs or T cells enriched from blood (not recorded which). These receptor sequences come from a man between 35 and 55 years old who had recovered from COVID-19.

In its sample, this clone was seen a few times. CDR3 DNA: TGTGCCAGCAGTTACGTTGGACTGGGCAATGAGCAGTTCTTC. Translated, it gives CASSYVGLGNEQFF. V gene TRBV6-6 combines with J gene TRBJ2-1; D possibly corresponds to TRBD2 (5 bases). The CDR3 totals 14 residues. CDR1 is MNHNY and CDR2 is SVGAGI in the germline V gene (reference sequence). Trimming removed 2 bases from V and 6 bases from J, with 11 bases in between.

The chain has TRBV25-1 and TRBJ2-6; TRBD2 might be the D (5 bases). V was pared by 8 bases and J by 0 bases, with 14 bases between. Germline CDR1 and CDR2: MGHDK and SYGVNS. The CDR3 consists of 16 residues. CDR3 residues: CASSNSGISGANVLTF. The DNA for the CDR3 is TGTGCCAGCTCTAATTCCGGGATCTCTGGGGCCAACGTCCTGACTTTC. Using reference TRBV25-1 and TRBJ2-6 for the parts outside the CDR3, the full variable domain is EADIYQTPRYLVIGTGKKITLECSQTMGHDKMYWYQQDPGMELHLIHYSYGVNSTEKGDLSSESTVSRIRTEHFPLTLESARPSHTSQYLCASSNSGISGANVLTFGAGSRLTVL.

The chain has TRBV15 and TRBJ1-4; D gene ambiguous. This CDR3 comprises 13 residues. Per germline, CDR1 LNHNV and CDR2 YYDKDF (reference sequence). V gave up 5 bases and J gave up 8 bases, with 12 bases separating them. CDR3 residues: CATSPRGGEKLFF. DNA of the CDR3: TGTGCCACCAGCCCCCGTGGAGGCGAAAAACTGTTTTTT.

This chain uses TRBV5-5 with TRBJ2-3; 7 bases map to TRBD1. Germline V lookup: CDR1 SGHKS, CDR2 YYEKEE (reference sequence). V gave up 7 bases and J gave up 2 bases; unmatched junction bases: 10. The CDR3 has 15 residues. The CDR3 spells CASATGDLSTDTQYF. The DNA of the CDR3 is TGTGCCAGCGCCACAGGGGATTTGTCCACAGATACGCAGTATTTT.

V usage is TRBV4-1 and J usage is TRBJ1-1; no firm D call. CDR1 is MGHRA and CDR2 is YSYEKL in the germline V gene. V was clipped by 3 bases and J by 8 bases, with 19 bases between them. The CDR3 is 15 amino acids. For the CDR3, the DNA is TGCGCCAGCAGCCAGAGACTTCAGAGGGAGGTAGAAGCTTTCTTT. Its protein is CASSQRLQREVEAFF.

The gene calls are TRBV25-1 and TRBJ2-2, with TRBD2 identical over 9 bases. The germline V gene encodes CDR1 MGHDK and CDR2 SYGVNS. The CDR3 sequence is 14 residues long. V shed 4 bases and J 6 bases; nucleotides not matched to a gene: 3. The CDR3 DNA reads TGTGCCAGCAGTGCACTAGCGGGCCCCGGGGAGCTGTTTTTT. This sequence encodes CASSALAGPGELFF.

The V gene is TRBV27, the J gene TRBJ1-3, with D hard to call. In germline, CDR1 is MNHEY, CDR2 SMNVEV (reference sequence). V gave up 5 bases and J gave up 0 bases, with 5 bases separating them. The CDR3 runs 13 residues. The CDR3 DNA reads TGTGCCAGCAGTCCAAACTCTGGAAACACCATATATTTT. This codes for CASSPNSGNTIYF.

This clone showed up just a few times. The CDR3 spells CASSRNLGQDEKLFF. The CDR3 DNA is TGCGCCAGCAGCCGCAACCTCGGACAGGATGAAAAACTGTTTTTT. This chain joins TRBV5-1 and TRBJ1-4; the match to TRBD1 covers 7 bases. CDR1 and CDR2 (germline): SGHRS, YFSETQ. The CDR3 spans 15 residues. The ends lost 4 bases at V and 6 bases at J; junction bases unmatched: 9. Together with reference TRBV5-1 and TRBJ1-4, the CDR3 gives the full variable domain: KAGVTQTPRYLIKTRGQQVTLSCSPISGHRSVSWYQQTPGQGLQFLFEYFSETQRNKGNFPGRFSGRQFSNSRSEMNVSTLELGDSALYLCASSRNLGQDEKLFFGSGTQLSVL.

This chain uses TRBV7-2 with TRBJ2-7; TRBD2 might be the D (6 bases). CDR1 and CDR2 (germline): SGHTA, FQGNSA. CDR3 length: 15 residues. Trimming left V 7 bases short and J 6 bases short, with 22 bases between. In DNA, the CDR3 is TGTGCCAGCAAAGGACCGGCGGGGAACACAGTCGAGCAGTACTTC. Amino acids: CASKGPAGNTVEQYF.

The chain has TRBV2 and TRBJ2-2; 10 nucleotides line up with TRBD2. V was pared by 7 bases and J by 5 bases, with 13 bases of the junction left unmatched. Germline V CDR1 and CDR2: SNHLY, FYNNEI. The CDR3 runs to 17 residues. CDR3 residues: CASNAPAGGPWTGELFF. CDR3 nucleotides: TGTGCCAGCAACGCACCAGCGGGGGGGCCTTGGACCGGGGAGCTGTTTTTT.

This chain joins TRBV11-3 and TRBJ2-3; perhaps TRBD2 as D (6 bases). V lost 5 bases and J 4 bases, leaving 19 bases between the germline ends. The CDR3 is made up of 16 amino acids. Per the germline V gene, CDR1 is SGHNT and CDR2 is YENEEA. CDR3 coding DNA: TGTGCCAGCAGCGCCCGGGGGACCCGAGGAGCAGATACGCAGTATTTT. Translation: CASSARGTRGADTQYF.

The chain carries TRBV11-2 and TRBJ2-7; the match to TRBD1 covers 12 bases. Germline V gene lookup returns CDR1 SGHAT and CDR2 FQNNGV. Trimming took 2 bases from V and 5 from J; bases not matched to a gene: 4. The CDR3 consists of 15 residues. The CDR3 DNA reads TGTGCCAGCAGCTTACGAGGGACAGGGGGCGACGAGCAGTACTTC. It encodes CASSLRGTGGDEQYF.

This chain connects TRBV7-2 to TRBJ2-5; 7 nucleotides agree with TRBD1. Unmatched junction bases numbered 5, after V lost 6 bases and J lost 4 bases. CDR3 size: 13 residues. CDR1 is SGHTA and CDR2 is FQGNSA in the germline V gene. CDR3 in amino acids: CASRLTGLETQYF. The CDR3, as DNA: TGTGCCAGCAGGTTGACAGGGTTAGAGACCCAGTACTTC.

The rearrangement joins TRBV28 to TRBJ1-6; 9 bases are a match to TRBD1. The CDR3 runs 15 residues. The junction had 11 bases not matched to a gene; V was cut back by 7 bases and J by 10 bases. Germline V gene lookup returns CDR1 MDHEN and CDR2 SYDVKM. As DNA, the CDR3 is TGTGCCAGCACCCGACAGGGGGGATCAGAATCACCCCTCCACTTT. This translates into CASTRQGGSESPLHF.

This chain uses TRBV15 with TRBJ2-2; D is unclear. This CDR3 region has 15 residues. The ends were cut back, 2 bases at V and 0 bases at J, with 7 bases in the middle. The V gene's germline CDR1 is LNHNV and CDR2 YYDKDF (reference sequence). CDR3: CATSRQAANTGELFF. In DNA, the CDR3 is TGTGCCACCAGCAGACAGGCAGCGAACACCGGGGAGCTGTTTTTT.

V gene TRBV27 combines with J gene TRBJ2-3; 9 positions match TRBD2. V was pared by 6 bases and J by 11 bases, with 3 bases of the junction left unmatched. The germline CDR1 and CDR2 sequences are MNHEY and SMNVEV (reference sequence). The CDR3 spans 11 residues. The CDR3 is CASSSSGRQYF. The CDR3 nucleotides read TGTGCCAGCAGCAGTAGCGGGAGGCAGTATTTT.

This chain links TRBV6-6 with TRBJ1-1; tentative D call: TRBD1 (6 bases). CDR3 length equals 14 residues. Trimming stripped 0 bases from V and 6 bases from J, with 11 bases between. Germline V gene lookup returns CDR1 MNHNY and CDR2 SVGAGI (reference sequence). CDR3 region: CASSYSTGGAEAFF. In nucleotides, the CDR3 is TGTGCCAGCAGTTACTCGACAGGAGGCGCTGAAGCTTTCTTT.

V and J are TRBV3-1 (or the pseudogene TRBV3-2) and TRBJ2-7; D gene ambiguous. This CDR3 has 11 amino acids. Trimming removed 2 bases at V and 7 bases at J, with 6 bases between. From germline, CDR1 is LGHDT and CDR2 YNNKEL (reference sequence). This CDR3 is CASSQSREQYF. DNA for the CDR3: TGTGCCAGCAGCCAATCGAGGGAGCAGTACTTC.

This clone showed up just a few times. The rearrangement joins TRBV24-1 to TRBJ1-1; 10 nucleotides line up with TRBD1. The V segment lost 0 bases and the J segment 1 base; nucleotides outside the gene matches: 7. The CDR3 is 18 amino acids. Germline V gene lookup returns CDR1 KGHDR and CDR2 SFDVKD. As DNA, the CDR3 is TGTGCCACCAGTGATTTGCCCCATGGACAGGGGGAGAACACTGAAGCTTTCTTT. Amino acids: CATSDLPHGQGENTEAFF.

This sequence joins TRBV11-2 and TRBJ2-7; 8 bases are a match to TRBD1. The CDR3 has 15 residues. Per germline, CDR1 SGHAT and CDR2 FQNNGV. Unmatched junction bases numbered 6, after V lost 5 bases and J lost 0 bases. The CDR3 coding sequence is TGTGCCAGCAGCCTTCGTGGACAGGGCTCCTACGAGCAGTACTTC. Its translation is CASSLRGQGSYEQYF.

The chain combines TRBV28 with TRBJ2-7, with TRBD2 as a possible D gene (6 bases). The CDR3 runs to 15 residues. The germline CDR1 and CDR2 sequences are MDHEN and SYDVKM. With 3 bases removed from V and 5 bases from J, the gap between germline ends came to 17 bases. DNA for the CDR3: TGTGCCAGCAGTTTGGGCTCGGGGAGGAGCGACGAGCAGTACTTC. Amino acid sequence: CASSLGSGRSDEQYF.

The chain joins TRBV7-2 to TRBJ2-3, with D possibly matching TRBD2 (5 bases). Germline CDR1 SGHTA, CDR2 FQGNSA. This CDR3 has 16 residues. Trimming removed 3 bases at V and 0 bases at J, with 13 bases between. The CDR3 nucleotides read TGTGCCAGCAGCTTCCTAGCCTTTGGTAGCACAGATACGCAGTATTTT. This translates into CASSFLAFGSTDTQYF.

The chain is built from TRBV18 and TRBJ2-4, with 7 bases matching TRBD2. This CDR3 has 16 amino acids. Germline CDR1 and CDR2: KGHSH and LQKENI. The ends lost 2 bases at V and 5 bases at J; junction bases unmatched: 9. The CDR3 DNA follows: TGTGCCAGCTCACCATCGGGGGGTAGCGGACAAAACATTCAGTACTTC. Its translation: CASSPSGGSGQNIQYF.

The J gene is TRBJ1-3, the V gene TRBV6-5; 7 bases agree with TRBD1. Trimming removed 4 bases from V and 0 bases from J; junction bases left unmatched: 3. Germline CDR1 is MNHEY and CDR2 is SVGAGI. The CDR3 spans 15 residues. The CDR3 DNA follows: TGTGCCAGCAGTTCACAGGGGTACTCTGGAAACACCATATATTTT. Its translation is CASSSQGYSGNTIYF.

The CDR3 sequence is CASSPVRAYEQYF. The CDR3 bases are TGTGCCAGTTCACCGGTCAGGGCTTACGAGCAGTACTTC. The chain links TRBV5-6 to TRBJ2-7; weak D call: TRBD1 (5 bases). The CDR3 extends over 13 amino acids. Germline CDR1 SGHDT, CDR2 YYEEEE. V was shortened by 8 bases and J by 4 bases, with 16 bases between the two germline ends.

This chain joins TRBV3-1 (or the pseudogene TRBV3-2) and TRBJ1-4; 10 bases are a match to TRBD1. The germline CDR1 and CDR2 sequences are LGHDT and YNNKEL (reference sequence). V shed 4 bases, J shed 0 bases, and the junction held 11 bases outside the gene matches. The CDR3 is 19 amino acids. CDR3: CASSLTTGGPLATNEKLFF. The CDR3 DNA reads as TGTGCCAGCAGCCTAACGACAGGGGGCCCACTTGCAACTAATGAAAAACTGTTTTTT.

This chain connects TRBV28 to TRBJ1-5; TRBD1 might be the D (5 bases). The germline V gene has CDR1 MDHEN and CDR2 SYDVKM. V was shortened by 5 bases and J by 12 bases, with 8 bases between the two germline ends. The CDR3 has 10 residues. This CDR3 reads CASSVTVQHF. Written as DNA, the CDR3 is TGTGCCAGCAGTGTGACAGTCCAGCATTTT.

The rearrangement joins TRBV6-4 to TRBJ1-5; the match to TRBD1 covers 7 bases. This CDR3 contains 13 residues. With V trimmed by 8 bases and J by 4 bases, 5 bases remained unmatched. Per germline, CDR1 MRHNA and CDR2 SNTAGT. CDR3 loop: CASGGQPNQPQHF. Here the CDR3 DNA reads TGTGCCAGCGGGGGACAGCCTAATCAGCCCCAGCATTTT.